What follows describes a single T cell receptor beta chain. The data belong to a study of blood T cell repertoires in COVID-19. Study summary: The samples span acute and convalescent COVID-19 from the United States, Italy and Spain.

Trimming removed 1 base at V and 3 bases at J, with 6 bases between. The CDR3 contains 12 residues. Germline CDR1 SQVTM, CDR2 ANQGSEA. Sequencing used immunoSEQ multiplex PCR; TCRdb keeps in-frame clones, though not all of them. The data hold roughly 520,000 clones, with around nine tenths observed a single time. Study members were between roughly 18 and 90 years old and lived in around 24 US regions. The chain joins TRBV29-1 to TRBJ1-2; no clear D. The clonotype was recovered from a woman aged 40-49 years who had recovered from COVID-19. Input material: PBMCs or T cells enriched from blood (not recorded which). The CDR3 coding sequence is TGCAGCGTTGAAGGGCAGGACTATGGCTACACCTTC. It is translated as CSVEGQDYGYTF.